Below, 14 T cell receptor beta chains from the same sample are listed, as sequenced in a study of T cell responses to AZD1222 COVID-19 vaccine. Some clones are missing from TCRdb's copy, which holds only in-frame ones; the method was immunoSEQ multiplex PCR. The sample records 150,000 or so clones, 75% to 95% being singletons. The material was peripheral blood, obtained on day 0 of AZD1222 vaccination. These receptors originate from an adult in good health.

The V call is TRBV3-1 (or the pseudogene TRBV3-2), the J call TRBJ2-7, with 12 nucleotides matching TRBD2. The CDR3 length is 14 residues. CDR1 and CDR2 (germline): LGHDT, YNNKEL (reference sequence). V shed 7 bases and J 3 bases; nucleotides not matched to a gene: 4. CDR3 sequence: CASTKTSGSYEQYF. CDR3 nucleotides: TGTGCCAGCACCAAGACTAGCGGGAGCTACGAGCAGTACTTC.

The sample holds one count of this clone. The CDR3 region is CASSLAPQGEAGYTF. DNA of the CDR3: TGTGCCAGCAGCTTAGCCCCACAGGGAGAGGCTGGCTACACCTTC. The gene calls are TRBV7-8 and TRBJ1-2, with a tentative D call TRBD1 (6 bases). This CDR3 is 15 amino acids long. Trimming removed 0 bases from V and 7 bases from J, with 15 bases in between. Germline V gene data show CDR1 as SGHVS and CDR2 as FQNEAQ.

This rearrangement joins TRBV6-5 to TRBJ1-2; no definite D call. This CDR3 comprises 13 residues. The germline V gene encodes CDR1 MNHEY and CDR2 SVGAGI. V dropped 4 bases and J dropped 4 bases, with 10 bases sitting between them. The CDR3 coding sequence is TGTGCCAGCAGTTCCGCGCAGGTCTATGGCTACACCTTC. It codes for CASSSAQVYGYTF.

The chain joins TRBV27 to TRBJ1-1; maybe TRBD1 (5 bases). The CDR3 loop spans 13 amino acids. The germline CDR1 and CDR2 sequences are MNHEY and SMNVEV (reference sequence). Trimming shortened V by 8 bases and J by 1 base, and 11 bases separated the two germline ends. The CDR3 DNA follows: TGTGCCAGCGGTGGGGGAGGGAACACTGAAGCTTTCTTT. Protein: CASGGGGNTEAFF.

The chain recombines TRBV29-1 with TRBJ1-2, with D unresolved. The CDR3 covers 14 residues. V was trimmed by 3 bases and J by 4 bases, leaving 15 bases between them. Germline V gene data show CDR1 as SQVTM and CDR2 as ANQGSEA. CDR3 amino acids: CSVDRRGDSYGYTF. The CDR3 coding sequence is TGCAGCGTTGACCGGCGGGGTGATAGCTATGGCTACACCTTC.

This clone was observed a single time. The J gene is TRBJ2-7, the V gene TRBV5-1; 7 bases map to TRBD2. CDR1 is SGHRS, CDR2 YFSETQ, per germline. CDR3 size: 15 residues. Losses at the gene ends were 5 bases for V and 0 bases for J; bases not matched to a gene: 8. The CDR3, as DNA: TGCGCCAGCAGGACGGGACTATCAAGCTCCTACGAGCAGTACTTC. Amino acids: CASRTGLSSSYEQYF.

The V and J genes are TRBV7-3 and TRBJ2-7; tentatively, D is TRBD1 (5 bases). The CDR3 covers 14 residues. Germline loops: CDR1 SGHTA, CDR2 FQGTGA. The V end lost 2 bases, the J end lost 2 bases, and 10 bases lay between the germline ends. The CDR3 region is CASSLQQGPYEQYF. In DNA form, the CDR3 reads TGTGCCAGCAGCTTACAGCAGGGTCCCTACGAGCAGTACTTC.

This chain's CDR3 is CASTRDTSGANVLTF. In nucleotides, the CDR3 is TGTGCCAGCACTAGGGACACCTCTGGGGCCAACGTCCTGACTTTC. V and J are TRBV27 and TRBJ2-6; the D gene is possibly TRBD1 (6 bases). CDR1 is MNHEY and CDR2 is SMNVEV in the germline V gene (reference sequence). V lost 7 bases and J lost 0, with 10 bases in between. The CDR3 length is 15 residues.

This sequence joins TRBV5-6 and TRBJ2-1, with D maybe TRBD1 (6 bases). V was shortened by 3 bases and J by 3 bases, with 13 bases between the two germline ends. The CDR3 is made up of 15 amino acids. The germline CDR1 and CDR2 sequences are SGHDT and YYEEEE. CDR3 DNA: TGTGCCAGCAGCTATGGGACAAGCAGCTACAATGAGCAGTTCTTC. This codes for CASSYGTSSYNEQFF.

The chain joins TRBV7-9 to TRBJ1-4, with no clear D. The V end lost 5 bases, the J end lost 14 bases, and 12 bases lay between the germline ends. CDR3 length: 11 residues. Per germline, CDR1 SEHNR and CDR2 FQNEAQ (reference sequence). CDR3 protein: CASSPQVVLFF. Here the CDR3 DNA reads TGTGCCAGCAGCCCCCAAGTCGTTCTGTTTTTT. Looking up the rest from reference TRBV7-9 and TRBJ1-4 gives the full variable domain: DTGVSQNPRHKITKRGQNVTFRCDPISEHNRLYWYRQTLGQGPEFLTYFQNEAQLEKSRLLSDRFSAERPKGSFSTLEIQRTEQGDSAMYLCASSPQVVLFFGSGTQLSVL.

The count of this clone is one. The chain carries TRBV6-5 and TRBJ2-2; no reliable D call. This CDR3 is built from 11 residues. Germline lookup yields CDR1 MNHEY and CDR2 SVGAGI. V lost 8 bases and J 8 bases, leaving 9 bases between the germline ends. The DNA of the CDR3 is TGTGCCAGCTCTACCCGGGGGGAGCTGTTTTTT. This encodes CASSTRGELFF.

The chain recombines TRBV4-1 with TRBJ2-7; no definite D call. Germline CDR1 reads MGHRA; CDR2 reads YSYEKL. The germline V and J ends were trimmed by 5 bases and 5 bases, with 13 bases remaining between them. This CDR3 has 13 residues. Written as DNA, the CDR3 is TGCGCCAGCAGCATTGGACCGGGCGACGAGCAGTACTTC. It yields the protein CASSIGPGDEQYF.

The chain joins TRBV6-5 to TRBJ1-2, with TRBD1 matching over 8 bases. The germline gives CDR1 MNHEY, CDR2 SVGAGI. The CDR3 spans 14 residues. V lost 2 bases and J lost 4; bases outside the gene matches: 3. The CDR3 loop reads CASSYAGTGYGYTF. CDR3 in DNA: TGTGCCAGCAGTTACGCCGGGACAGGCTATGGCTACACCTTC.

In this sample, this clone turned up once. Here the CDR3 reads CASSLIPGNTIYF. CDR3 in DNA: TGTGCCAGCAGTTTAATCCCTGGAAACACCATATATTTT. The rearrangement joins TRBV12-3 or TRBV12-4 to TRBJ1-3; no reliable D call. This CDR3 is 13 amino acids long. V was cut by 2 bases and J by 2 bases, with 4 bases left in between.